Each of the 2 T cell receptor beta chains below was sequenced from the same sample in a study of blood T cell dynamics during melanoma immunotherapy. Repertoires were generated with immunoSEQ multiplex PCR, while TCRdb's copy carries only in-frame clones and drops some. The table includes 16,000 or so clones, under 90% detected once. Time point here: pre-treatment baseline. The input for sequencing was blood, taken from a patient treated with checkpoint blockade. Source of these receptors: a human donor with melanoma.

V gene TRBV4-2 combines with J gene TRBJ2-1; the D is unclear. The germline V gene encodes CDR1 LGHNA and CDR2 YNFKEQ. The V gene lost 1 base and the J gene lost 6 bases, with 10 bases spanning the gap. The CDR3 consists of 14 residues. CDR3 loop: CASSQGRVLNEQFF. Here the CDR3 DNA reads TGTGCCAGCAGCCAAGGGCGAGTCCTCAATGAGCAGTTCTTC.

The V and J genes are TRBV6-5 and TRBJ2-7; TRBD1 is a possible D gene (7 bases). The germline gives CDR1 MNHEY, CDR2 SVGAGI. This CDR3 comprises 13 residues. Trimming left V 0 bases short and J 7 bases short, with 10 bases between. CDR3 DNA: TGTGCCAGCAGTTACTCGGCAGGGGGGGAGCAGTACTTC. Its protein product is CASSYSAGGEQYF.